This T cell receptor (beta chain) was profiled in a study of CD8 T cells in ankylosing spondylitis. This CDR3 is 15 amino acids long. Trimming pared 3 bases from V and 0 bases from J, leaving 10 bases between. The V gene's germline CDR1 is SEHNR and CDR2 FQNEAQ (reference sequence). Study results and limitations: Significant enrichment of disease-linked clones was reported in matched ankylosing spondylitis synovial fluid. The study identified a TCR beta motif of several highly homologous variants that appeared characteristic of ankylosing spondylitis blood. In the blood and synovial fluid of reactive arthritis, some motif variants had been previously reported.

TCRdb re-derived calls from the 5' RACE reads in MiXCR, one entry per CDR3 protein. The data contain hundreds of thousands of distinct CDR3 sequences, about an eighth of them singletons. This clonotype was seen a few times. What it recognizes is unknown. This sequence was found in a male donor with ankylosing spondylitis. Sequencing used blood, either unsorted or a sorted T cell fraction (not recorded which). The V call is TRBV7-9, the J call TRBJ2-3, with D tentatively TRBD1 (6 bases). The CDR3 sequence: CASSFGGQSTDTQYF. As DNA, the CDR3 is TGTGCCAGCAGCTTCGGTGGACAGAGCACAGATACGCAGTATTTT. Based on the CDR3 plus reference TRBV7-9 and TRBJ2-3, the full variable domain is DTGVSQNPRHKITKRGQNVTFRCDPISEHNRLYWYRQTLGQGPEFLTYFQNEAQLEKSRLLSDRFSAERPKGSFSTLEIQRTEQGDSAMYLCASSFGGQSTDTQYFGPGTRLTVL.